The following is a T cell receptor beta chain sequence with its context. One entry per CDR3 protein, called by TCRdb with MiXCR from the 5' RACE reads. The table has 1.5 million to 2 million distinct CDR3 sequences, around 29% seen once. The entry originates in a study of identical twins. The ends lost 0 bases at V and 2 bases at J; junction bases unmatched: 2. CDR1 ENHRY and CDR2 SYGVKD come from the germline V gene. There are 18 residues in the CDR3. This sequence originates from a newborn girl in good health. Sequencing input: cord blood. The chain joins TRBV10-3 to TRBJ2-3; 16 nucleotides align to TRBD2. DNA of the CDR3: TGTGCCATCAGTGAGTCCGGGACTAGCGGGAGGGTCACAGATACGCAGTATTTT. It specifies CAISESGTSGRVTDTQYF.